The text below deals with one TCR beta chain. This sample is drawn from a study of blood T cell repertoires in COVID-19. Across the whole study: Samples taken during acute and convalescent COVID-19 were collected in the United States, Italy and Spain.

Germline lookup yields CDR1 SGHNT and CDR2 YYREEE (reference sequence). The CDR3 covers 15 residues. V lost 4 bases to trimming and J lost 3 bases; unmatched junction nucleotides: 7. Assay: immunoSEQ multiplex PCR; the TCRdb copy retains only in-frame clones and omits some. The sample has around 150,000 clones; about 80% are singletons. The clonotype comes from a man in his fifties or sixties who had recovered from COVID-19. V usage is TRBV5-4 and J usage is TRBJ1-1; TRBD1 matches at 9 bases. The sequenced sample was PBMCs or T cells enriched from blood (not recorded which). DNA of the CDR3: TGTGCCAGCAGCACTCGACAGGGGGTTTACACTGAAGCTTTCTTT. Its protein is CASSTRQGVYTEAFF.